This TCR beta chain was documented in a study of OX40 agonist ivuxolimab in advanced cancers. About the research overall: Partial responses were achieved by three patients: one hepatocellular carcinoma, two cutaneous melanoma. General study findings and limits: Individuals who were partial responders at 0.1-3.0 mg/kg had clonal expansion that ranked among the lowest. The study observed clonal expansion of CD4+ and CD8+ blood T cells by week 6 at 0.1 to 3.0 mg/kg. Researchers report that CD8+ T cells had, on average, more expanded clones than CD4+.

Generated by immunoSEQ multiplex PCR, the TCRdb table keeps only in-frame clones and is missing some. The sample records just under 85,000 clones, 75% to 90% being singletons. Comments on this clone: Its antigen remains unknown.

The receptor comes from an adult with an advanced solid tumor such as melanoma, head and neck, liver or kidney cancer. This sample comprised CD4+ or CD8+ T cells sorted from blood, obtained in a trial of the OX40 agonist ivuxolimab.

The DNA for the CDR3 is TGTGCCAGCAGCCGGGAGGAGAGGGCCCATGGCTACACCTTC. Translated, it gives CASSREERAHGYTF. The V call is TRBV7-9, the J call TRBJ1-2; D uncertain. The V gene's germline CDR1 is SEHNR and CDR2 FQNEAQ (reference sequence). This CDR3 region has 14 residues. Deletions cut 5 bases from V and 6 bases from J, with 16 bases between.